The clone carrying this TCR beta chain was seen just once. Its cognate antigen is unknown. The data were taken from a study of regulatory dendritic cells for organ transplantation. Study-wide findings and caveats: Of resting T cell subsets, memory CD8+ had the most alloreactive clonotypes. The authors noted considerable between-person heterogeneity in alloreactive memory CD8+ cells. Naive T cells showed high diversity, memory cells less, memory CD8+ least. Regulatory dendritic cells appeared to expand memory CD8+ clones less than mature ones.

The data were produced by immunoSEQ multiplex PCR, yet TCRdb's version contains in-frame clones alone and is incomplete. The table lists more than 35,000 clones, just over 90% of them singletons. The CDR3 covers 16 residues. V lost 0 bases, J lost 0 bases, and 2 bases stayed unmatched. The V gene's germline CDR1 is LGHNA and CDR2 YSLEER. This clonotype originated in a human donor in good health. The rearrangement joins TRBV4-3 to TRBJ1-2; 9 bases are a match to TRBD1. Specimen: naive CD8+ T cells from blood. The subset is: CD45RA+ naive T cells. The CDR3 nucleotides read TGCGCCAGCAGCCAAGATTGGGACAGGGCTAACTATGGCTACACCTTC. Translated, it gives CASSQDWDRANYGYTF.